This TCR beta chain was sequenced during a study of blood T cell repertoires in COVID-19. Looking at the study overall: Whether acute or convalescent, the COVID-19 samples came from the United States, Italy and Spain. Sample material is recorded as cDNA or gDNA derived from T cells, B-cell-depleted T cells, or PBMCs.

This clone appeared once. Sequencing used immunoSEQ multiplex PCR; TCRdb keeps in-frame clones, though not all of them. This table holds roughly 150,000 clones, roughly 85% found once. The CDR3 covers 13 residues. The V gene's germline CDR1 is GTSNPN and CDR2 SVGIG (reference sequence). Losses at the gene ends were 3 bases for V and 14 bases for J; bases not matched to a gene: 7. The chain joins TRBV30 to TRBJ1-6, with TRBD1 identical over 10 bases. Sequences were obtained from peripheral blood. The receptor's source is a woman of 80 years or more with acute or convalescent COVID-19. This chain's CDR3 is CAWRDRGYVALHF. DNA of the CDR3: TGTGCCTGGAGGGACAGGGGGTACGTGGCCCTCCACTTT.